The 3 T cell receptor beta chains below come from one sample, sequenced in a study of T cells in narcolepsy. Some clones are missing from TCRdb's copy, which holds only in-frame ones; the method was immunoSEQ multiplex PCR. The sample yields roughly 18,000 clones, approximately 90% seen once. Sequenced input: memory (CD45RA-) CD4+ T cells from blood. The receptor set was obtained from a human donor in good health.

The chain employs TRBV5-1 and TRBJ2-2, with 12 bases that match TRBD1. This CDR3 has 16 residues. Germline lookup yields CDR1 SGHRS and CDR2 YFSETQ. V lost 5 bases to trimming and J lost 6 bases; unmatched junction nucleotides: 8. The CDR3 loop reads CASRRTGTGGPGELFF. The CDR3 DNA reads TGCGCCAGCAGGCGGACCGGGACAGGGGGCCCCGGGGAGCTGTTTTTT.

The CDR3 nucleotides read TGCAGCGTTGAACTAGGGGCGAGCACAGATACGCAGTATTTT. It encodes CSVELGASTDTQYF. The chain joins TRBV29-1 to TRBJ2-3; D perhaps matches TRBD1 (5 bases). The germline V and J ends were trimmed by 2 bases and 0 bases, with 9 bases remaining between them. Germline CDR1 SQVTM, CDR2 ANQGSEA. The CDR3 consists of 14 residues.

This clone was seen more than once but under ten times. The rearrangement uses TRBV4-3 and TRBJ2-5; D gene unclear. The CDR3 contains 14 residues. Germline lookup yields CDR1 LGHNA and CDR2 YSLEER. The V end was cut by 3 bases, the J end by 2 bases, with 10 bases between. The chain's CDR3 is CASSHDTNQETQYF. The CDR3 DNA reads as TGCGCCAGCAGCCACGACACTAATCAAGAGACCCAGTACTTC.